One and the same sample provided the 24 T cell receptor beta chains below, sequenced in a study of vaccination effects on CD4 cells after COVID-19. Sequencing followed a ViraFEST assay step that expanded antigen-specific CD4+ T cells with viral peptide pools. After less than twelve days in culture, the CD4+ T cells were isolated. These receptors' antigens are unknown. Libraries were prepared by immunoSEQ multiplex PCR; TCRdb keeps only in-frame clonotypes and omits some of them. The sample contains 30,000 or so clones, roughly two thirds of which appear only once. Sequencing used CD4+ T cells from PBMCs cultured with HCoV-229E spike peptides, obtained before COVID-19 vaccination. The receptors derive from a human donor who received a COVID-19 vaccine.

This clone has only a few counts. The chain employs TRBV5-1 and TRBJ1-2, with a weak D call TRBD1 (5 bases). The ends were cut back, 0 bases at V and 4 bases at J, with 13 bases in the middle. CDR3 length: 15 amino acids. Germline CDR1 SGHRS, CDR2 YFSETQ. The DNA of the CDR3 is TGCGCCAGCAGCTTGGGAGGCAGGGCCCCCTATGGCTACACCTTC. This encodes CASSLGGRAPYGYTF. Full variable domain (missing parts from reference TRBV5-1 and TRBJ1-2): KAGVTQTPRYLIKTRGQQVTLSCSPISGHRSVSWYQQTPGQGLQFLFEYFSETQRNKGNFPGRFSGRQFSNSRSEMNVSTLELGDSALYLCASSLGGRAPYGYTFGSGTRLTVV.

The V gene is TRBV14, the J gene TRBJ2-1, with D unresolved. The CDR3 sequence is 11 residues long. Trimming left V 5 bases short and J 3 bases short, with 2 bases between. CDR1 and CDR2 from the germline V gene are SGHDN and FVKESK. DNA of the CDR3: TGTGCCAGCAGCTACTACAATGAGCAGTTCTTC. Protein sequence: CASSYYNEQFF.

The CDR3 DNA sequence: TGTGCCAGCAGCATGTACAGGGAGAACACTGAAGCTTTCTTT. Translation: CASSMYRENTEAFF. The genes are TRBV7-8 and TRBJ1-1; D is perhaps TRBD1 (6 bases). The V end was cut by 5 bases, the J end by 1 base, with 11 bases between. CDR3 length: 14 residues. Germline V gene sequence: CDR1 SGHVS, CDR2 FQNEAQ.

The rearrangement links TRBV13 to TRBJ1-1; D is perhaps TRBD1 (5 bases). V shed 4 bases and J shed 3 bases, with 15 bases lying between them. CDR1 and CDR2 from the germline V gene are PRHDT and FYEKMQ (reference sequence). The CDR3 consists of 15 residues. CDR3 DNA sequence: TGTGCCAGCAGCTCCTACAGGAACTCATACACTGAAGCTTTCTTT. Translated, it gives CASSSYRNSYTEAFF.

V is TRBV10-3 and J is TRBJ2-5, with 14 nucleotides matching TRBD2. CDR1 is ENHRY and CDR2 is SYGVKD in the germline V gene. The CDR3 spans 14 residues. Trimming took 11 bases from V and 1 from J; bases not matched to a gene: 3. CDR3: CASGTSGGQETQYF. The CDR3 DNA reads as TGTGCCTCCGGGACTAGCGGGGGCCAAGAGACCCAGTACTTC.

This chain joins TRBV7-9 and TRBJ2-7, with TRBD1 as a possible D gene (5 bases). From germline, CDR1 is SEHNR and CDR2 FQNEAQ (reference sequence). V was cut by 5 bases and J by 0 bases, with 14 bases left in between. The CDR3 length is 15 residues. CDR3 region: CASSPPGAISYEQYF. The DNA for the CDR3 is TGTGCCAGCAGCCCCCCTGGGGCCATCTCCTACGAGCAGTACTTC.

The V and J genes are TRBV9 and TRBJ1-6; possibly TRBD1 for D (6 bases). V dropped 0 bases and J dropped 7 bases, with 11 bases sitting between them. In germline, CDR1 is SGDLS, CDR2 YYNGEE. The CDR3 is 15 residues long. CDR3 sequence: CASSVEFGGNSPLHF. CDR3 DNA: TGTGCCAGCAGCGTAGAGTTCGGGGGCAATTCACCCCTCCACTTT.

Only one count was recorded for this clone. V is TRBV7-2 and J is TRBJ2-6, with 8 bases aligning to TRBD1. The trim removed 5 bases at V and 4 bases at J, leaving 4 bases unmatched. Germline loops: CDR1 SGHTA, CDR2 FQGNSA. The CDR3 extends over 15 amino acids. The chain's CDR3 is CASSPRGRGANVLTF. The CDR3 coding sequence is TGTGCCAGCAGCCCCAGGGGGCGGGGGGCCAACGTCCTGACTTTC. Variable domain in full (rest from reference TRBV7-2 and TRBJ2-6): GAGVSQSPSNKVTEKGKDVELRCDPISGHTALYWYRQSLGQGLEFLIYFQGNSAPDKSGLPSDRFSAERTGGSVSTLTIQRTQQEDSAVYLCASSPRGRGANVLTFGAGSRLTVL.

This chain links TRBV4-1 with TRBJ2-7; TRBD1 aligns across 7 bases. The germline CDR1 and CDR2 sequences are MGHRA and YSYEKL. CDR3 length equals 14 residues. J lost 7 bases, V lost 3 bases, and 9 bases had no gene match. The CDR3 DNA reads as TGCGCCAGCAGCCAGGGGACAGTGAGGTGGGAGCAGTACTTC. Translated: CASSQGTVRWEQYF.

This clone showed up just a few times. The chain uses TRBV6-5 and TRBJ1-5; no reliable D call. CDR1 is MNHEY and CDR2 is SVGAGI in the germline V gene. The CDR3 length is 13 residues. The V end lost 4 bases, the J end lost 5 bases, and 9 bases lay between the germline ends. The CDR3 DNA follows: TGTGCCAGCAGTTCCGACCGCTATCAGCCCCAGCATTTT. Residues: CASSSDRYQPQHF.

The V and J genes are TRBV7-2 and TRBJ1-2, with TRBD1 identical over 7 bases. The J segment lost 3 bases and the V segment lost 3 bases, leaving 4 bases of the junction unmatched. This CDR3 is built from 14 residues. Germline values: CDR1 SGHTA, CDR2 FQGNSA. The CDR3 DNA follows: TGTGCCAGCAGCTTCGACGGGACAGACTATGGCTACACCTTC. This gives the protein CASSFDGTDYGYTF.

The chain recombines TRBV6-5 with TRBJ1-6; 10 nucleotides align to TRBD1. CDR1 and CDR2 from the germline V gene are MNHEY and SVGAGI. The CDR3 totals 15 residues. J lost 7 bases, V lost 6 bases, and 6 bases had no gene match. The CDR3 region has the DNA TGTGCCAGCAGCCTGACAGGGGGCTGGAATTCACCCCTCCACTTT. Its protein is CASSLTGGWNSPLHF.

This chain links TRBV29-1 with TRBJ2-1; TRBD2 agrees at 9 bases. Germline V gives CDR1 SQVTM, CDR2 ANQGSEA. V gave up 7 bases and J gave up 8 bases; unmatched junction bases: 15. The CDR3 runs to 15 residues. The CDR3 DNA reads TGCAGCGCTGGACTGGCGGGGGGGCGATGGGATGAGCAGTTCTTC. This gives the protein CSAGLAGGRWDEQFF.

Here the CDR3 DNA reads TGTGCCTCCTCGGTGGTGCGGACCAGCAGAAGCTCTGGGGCCAACGTCCTGACTTTC. Encoded protein: CASSVVRTSRSSGANVLTF. The chain joins TRBV30 to TRBJ2-6; D not resolved. From germline, CDR1 is GTSNPN and CDR2 SVGIG (reference sequence). The CDR3 loop spans 19 amino acids. V lost 7 bases and J lost 0, with 25 bases in between.

In its sample, this clone was seen a few times. The V and J genes are TRBV5-4 and TRBJ2-1; no clear D gene. Looked up from germline, CDR1 is SGHNT and CDR2 is YYREEE (reference sequence). The CDR3 is made up of 13 amino acids. Trimming removed 1 base from V and 5 bases from J, with 7 bases in between. The CDR3 region has the DNA TGTGCCAGCAGCTTGAGGGTAAACAATGAGCAGTTCTTC. This encodes CASSLRVNNEQFF. Supplemented by reference TRBV5-4 and TRBJ2-1, the full variable domain reads ETGVTQSPTHLIKTRGQQVTLRCSSQSGHNTVSWYQQALGQGPQFIFQYYREEENGRGNFPPRFSGLQFPNYSSELNVNALELDDSALYLCASSLRVNNEQFFGPGTRLTVL.

The V and J genes are TRBV7-9 and TRBJ2-4, with D perhaps matching TRBD2 (6 bases). Between the trimmed V and J ends, which lost 0 bases and 3 bases, there was a span of 6 bases. CDR1 is SEHNR and CDR2 is FQNEAQ in the germline V gene (reference sequence). The CDR3 sequence is 14 residues long. CDR3: CASSLASGKNIQYF. The CDR3 coding sequence is TGTGCCAGCAGCTTAGCTAGCGGCAAAAACATTCAGTACTTC.

The genes are TRBV19 and TRBJ2-7; 8 positions agree with TRBD1. The CDR3 is made up of 14 amino acids. The germline V gene encodes CDR1 LNHDA and CDR2 SQIVND (reference sequence). The junction had 6 bases not matched to a gene; V was cut back by 6 bases and J by 2 bases. The CDR3 nucleotides are TGTGCCAGTAGGATGACAGGGGCCACCTACGAGCAGTACTTC. Its protein product is CASRMTGATYEQYF.

This clone was counted between two and nine times. This sequence joins TRBV3-1 (or the pseudogene TRBV3-2) and TRBJ2-2, with 8 bases lining up with TRBD2. Per the germline V gene, CDR1 is LGHDT and CDR2 is YNNKEL (reference sequence). CDR3 size: 12 residues. V was clipped by 6 bases and J by 6 bases; unmatched bases: 0. DNA of the CDR3: TGTGCCAGCAGGCGGGGGGCCGGGGAGCTGTTTTTT. Its protein product is CASRRGAGELFF.

This chain links TRBV2 with TRBJ2-5, with 10 bases fitting TRBD2. The CDR3 runs 14 residues. J gave up 1 base and V 11 bases, and 7 bases lay outside the gene matches. CDR1 is SNHLY and CDR2 is FYNNEI in the germline V gene. In DNA form, the CDR3 reads TGTGCCTCAAGACTAGCGGGCCTCCAAGAGACCCAGTACTTC. Residues: CASRLAGLQETQYF.

The gene calls are TRBV25-1 and TRBJ1-3, with D perhaps TRBD1 (5 bases). Germline V gene lookup returns CDR1 MGHDK and CDR2 SYGVNS. Trimming removed 4 bases from V and 0 bases from J, with 13 bases in between. CDR3 length equals 16 residues. DNA for the CDR3: TGTGCCAGCAGTGTGGCAGGGACCGTCTCTGGAAACACCATATATTTT. This gives the protein CASSVAGTVSGNTIYF.

The gene calls are TRBV15 and TRBJ2-5, with D hard to call. The CDR3 totals 12 residues. V shed 4 bases and J shed 3 bases, with 6 bases lying between them. CDR1 is LNHNV and CDR2 is YYDKDF in the germline V gene (reference sequence). Here the CDR3 DNA reads TGTGCCACCAGCAAACAGAAAGAGACCCAGTACTTC. Translation: CATSKQKETQYF.

The sample holds one count of this clone. The rearrangement uses TRBV5-6 and TRBJ2-1; D call uncertain. The V gene lost 2 bases and the J gene lost 1 base, with 10 bases spanning the gap. From germline, CDR1 is SGHDT and CDR2 YYEEEE. The CDR3 is 15 residues long. DNA of the CDR3: TGTGCCAGCAGCTTTTATCGTACATCCTACAATGAGCAGTTCTTC. It translates to CASSFYRTSYNEQFF.

The chain has TRBV28 and TRBJ2-7; 10 bases agree with TRBD1. The junction had 4 bases not matched to a gene; V was cut back by 6 bases and J by 2 bases. There are 14 residues in the CDR3. CDR1 is MDHEN, CDR2 SYDVKM, per germline. The CDR3, as DNA: TGTGCCAGCAGCCTGGGGACAGGGGCCTACGAGCAGTACTTC. Its protein is CASSLGTGAYEQYF.

The V gene is TRBV3-1 (or the pseudogene TRBV3-2), the J gene TRBJ2-7, with D unclear. V dropped 4 bases and J dropped 5 bases, with 9 bases sitting between them. CDR1 and CDR2 (germline): LGHDT, YNNKEL (reference sequence). The CDR3 runs 12 residues. DNA of the CDR3: TGTGCCAGCAGCCCCTACCCTAACGAGCAGTACTTC. This encodes CASSPYPNEQYF.